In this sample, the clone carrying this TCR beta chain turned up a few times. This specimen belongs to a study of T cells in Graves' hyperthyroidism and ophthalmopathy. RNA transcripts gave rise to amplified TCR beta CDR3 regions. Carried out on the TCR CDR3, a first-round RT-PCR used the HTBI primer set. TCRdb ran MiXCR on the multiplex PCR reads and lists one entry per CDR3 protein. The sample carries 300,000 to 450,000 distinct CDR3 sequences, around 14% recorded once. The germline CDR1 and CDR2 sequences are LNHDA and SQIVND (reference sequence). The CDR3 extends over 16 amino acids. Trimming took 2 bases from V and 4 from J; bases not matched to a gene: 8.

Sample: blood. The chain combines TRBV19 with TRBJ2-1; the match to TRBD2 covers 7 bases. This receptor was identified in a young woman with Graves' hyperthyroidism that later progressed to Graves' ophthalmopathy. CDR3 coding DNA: TGTGCCAGTAGTATATTTGCGGCTAGCGGATACAATGAGCAGTTCTTC. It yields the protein CASSIFAASGYNEQFF.